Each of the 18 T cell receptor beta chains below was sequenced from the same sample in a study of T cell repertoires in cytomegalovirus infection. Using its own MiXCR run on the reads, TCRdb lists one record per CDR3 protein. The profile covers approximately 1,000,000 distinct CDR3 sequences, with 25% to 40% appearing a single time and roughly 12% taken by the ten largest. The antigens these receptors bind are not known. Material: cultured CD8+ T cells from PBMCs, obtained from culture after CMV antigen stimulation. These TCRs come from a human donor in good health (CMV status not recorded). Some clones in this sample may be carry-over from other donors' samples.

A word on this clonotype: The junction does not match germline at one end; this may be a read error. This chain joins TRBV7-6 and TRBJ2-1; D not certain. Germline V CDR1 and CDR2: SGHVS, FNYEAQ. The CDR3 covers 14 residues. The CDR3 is CASSLVAASDEQFF. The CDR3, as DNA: TGTGCTAGCAGCTTAGTTGCAGCTTCCGATGAGCAGTTCTTC.

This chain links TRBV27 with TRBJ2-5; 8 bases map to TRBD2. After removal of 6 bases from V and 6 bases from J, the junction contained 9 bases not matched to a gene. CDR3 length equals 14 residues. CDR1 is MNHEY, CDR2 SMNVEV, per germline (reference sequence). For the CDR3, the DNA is TGTGCCAGCAGCTCCCAGCGGGGGTTGCAGACCCAGTACTTC. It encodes CASSSQRGLQTQYF.

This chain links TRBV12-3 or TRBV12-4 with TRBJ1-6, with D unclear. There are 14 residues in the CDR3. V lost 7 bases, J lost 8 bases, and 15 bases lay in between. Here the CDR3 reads CASTQRHPYSPLHF. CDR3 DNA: TGTGCCAGCACCCAACGGCATCCCTATTCACCCCTCCACTTT.

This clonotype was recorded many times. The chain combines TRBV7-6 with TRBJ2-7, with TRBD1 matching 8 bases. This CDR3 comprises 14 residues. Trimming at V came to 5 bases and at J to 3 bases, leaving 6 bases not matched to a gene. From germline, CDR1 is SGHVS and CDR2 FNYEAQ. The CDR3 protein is CASSPRTGNYEQYF. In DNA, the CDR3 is TGTGCCAGCAGCCCCCGGACAGGGAACTACGAGCAGTACTTC.

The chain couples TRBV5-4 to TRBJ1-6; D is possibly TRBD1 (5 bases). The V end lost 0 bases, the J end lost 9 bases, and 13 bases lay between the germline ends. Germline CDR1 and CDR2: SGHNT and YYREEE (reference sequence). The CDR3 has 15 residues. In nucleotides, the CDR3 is TGTGCCAGCAGCTTGGAGTACGGGGCCGCTTCACCCCTCCACTTT. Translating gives CASSLEYGAASPLHF.

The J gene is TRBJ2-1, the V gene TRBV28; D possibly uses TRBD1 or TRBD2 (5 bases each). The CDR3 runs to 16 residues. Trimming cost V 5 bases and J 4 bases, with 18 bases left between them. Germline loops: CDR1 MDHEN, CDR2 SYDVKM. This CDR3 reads CASSPTGHGIYNEQFF. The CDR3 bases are TGTGCCAGCAGTCCAACTGGACACGGGATTTACAATGAGCAGTTCTTC.

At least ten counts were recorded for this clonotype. For the CDR3, the DNA is TGTGCCAGCAGTTACGGACTACAAGAGACCCAGTACTTC. The encoded protein is CASSYGLQETQYF. The chain is built from TRBV6-5 and TRBJ2-5; a possible D gene is TRBD2 (6 bases). V lost 2 bases and J 2 bases, leaving 6 bases between the germline ends. CDR3 size: 13 residues. Germline V lookup: CDR1 MNHEY, CDR2 SVGAGI.

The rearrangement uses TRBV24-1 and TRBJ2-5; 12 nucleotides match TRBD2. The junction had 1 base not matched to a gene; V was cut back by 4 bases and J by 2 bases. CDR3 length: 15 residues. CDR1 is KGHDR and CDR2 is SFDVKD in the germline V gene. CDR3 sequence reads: CATSEGTSGQETQYF. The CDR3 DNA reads TGTGCCACCAGTGAAGGGACTAGCGGGCAAGAGACCCAGTACTTC.

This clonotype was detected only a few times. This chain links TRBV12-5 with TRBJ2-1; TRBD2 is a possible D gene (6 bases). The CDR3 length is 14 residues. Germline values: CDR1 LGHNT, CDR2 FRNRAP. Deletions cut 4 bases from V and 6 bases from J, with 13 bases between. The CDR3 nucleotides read TGTGCTAGTGGTTCCCAAGAGGGAGGCAATGAGCAGTTCTTC. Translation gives CASGSQEGGNEQFF.

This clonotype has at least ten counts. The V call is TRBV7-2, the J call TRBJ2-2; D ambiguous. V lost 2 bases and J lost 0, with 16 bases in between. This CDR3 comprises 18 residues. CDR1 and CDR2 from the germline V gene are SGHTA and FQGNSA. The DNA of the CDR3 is TGTGCCAGCAGCTTATTTGAGGTGTGGCAGACGAACACCGGGGAGCTGTTTTTT. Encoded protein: CASSLFEVWQTNTGELFF.

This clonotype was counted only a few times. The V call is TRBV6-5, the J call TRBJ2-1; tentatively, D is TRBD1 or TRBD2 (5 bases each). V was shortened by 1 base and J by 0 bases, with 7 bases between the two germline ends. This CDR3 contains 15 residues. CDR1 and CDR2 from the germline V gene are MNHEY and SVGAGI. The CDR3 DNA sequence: TGTGCCAGCAGTTACTATGGGGGCTCCTACAATGAGCAGTTCTTC. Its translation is CASSYYGGSYNEQFF.

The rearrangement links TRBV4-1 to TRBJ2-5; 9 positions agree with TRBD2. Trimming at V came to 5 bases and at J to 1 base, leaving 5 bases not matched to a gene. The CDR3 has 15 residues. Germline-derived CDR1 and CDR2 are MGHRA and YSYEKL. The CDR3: CASSISGGSQETQYF. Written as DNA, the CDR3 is TGCGCCAGCAGCATCAGCGGGGGGAGCCAAGAGACCCAGTACTTC.

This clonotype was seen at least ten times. CDR3 nucleotide sequence: TGTGCCAGCTCACCAGGTGGCGATCAGGGCCTCTATGGCTACACCTTC. Protein product: CASSPGGDQGLYGYTF. The chain links TRBV18 to TRBJ1-2; perhaps TRBD1 as D (5 bases). V shed 2 bases and J shed 4 bases, with 17 bases lying between them. In germline, CDR1 is KGHSH, CDR2 LQKENI. CDR3 length equals 16 residues.

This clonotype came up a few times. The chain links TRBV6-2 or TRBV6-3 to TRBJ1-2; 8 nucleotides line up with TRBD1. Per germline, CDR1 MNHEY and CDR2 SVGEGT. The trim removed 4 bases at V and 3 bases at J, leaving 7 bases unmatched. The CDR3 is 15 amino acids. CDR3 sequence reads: CASSSDRDYDYGYTF. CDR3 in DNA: TGTGCCAGCAGTTCGGACAGGGACTACGACTATGGCTACACCTTC.

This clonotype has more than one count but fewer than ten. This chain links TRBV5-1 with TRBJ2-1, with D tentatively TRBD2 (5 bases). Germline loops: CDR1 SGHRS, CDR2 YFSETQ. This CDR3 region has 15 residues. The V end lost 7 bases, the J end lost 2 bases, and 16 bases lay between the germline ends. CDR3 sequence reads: CASRRTAETYNEQFF. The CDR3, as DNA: TGCGCCAGCCGGAGGACGGCAGAAACCTACAATGAGCAGTTCTTC.

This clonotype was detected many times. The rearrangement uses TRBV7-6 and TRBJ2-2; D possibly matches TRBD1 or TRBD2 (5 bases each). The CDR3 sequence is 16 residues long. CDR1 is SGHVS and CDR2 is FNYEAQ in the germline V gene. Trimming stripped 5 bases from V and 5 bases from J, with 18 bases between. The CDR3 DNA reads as TGTGCCAGCAGCCTCTCCGGGGCCACGAGGACCGGGGAGCTGTTTTTT. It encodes CASSLSGATRTGELFF.

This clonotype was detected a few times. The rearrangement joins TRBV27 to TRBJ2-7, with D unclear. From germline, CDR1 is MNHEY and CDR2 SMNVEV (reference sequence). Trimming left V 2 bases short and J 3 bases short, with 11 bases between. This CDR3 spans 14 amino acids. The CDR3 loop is CASSLKSEYYEQYF. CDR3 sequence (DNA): TGTGCCAGCAGTTTAAAGTCGGAATACTACGAGCAGTACTTC.

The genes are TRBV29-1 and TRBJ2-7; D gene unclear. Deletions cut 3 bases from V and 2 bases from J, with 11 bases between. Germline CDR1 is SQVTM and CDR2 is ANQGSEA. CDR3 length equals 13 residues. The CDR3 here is CSVEGTGAYEQYF. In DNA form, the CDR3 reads TGCAGCGTTGAGGGAACTGGGGCCTACGAGCAGTACTTC.